These 3 T cell receptor beta chains came from one sample sequenced in a study of blood T cells in healthy people across ages. Primers used in a second PCR of roughly 7 to 11 cycles were a sample-barcoded 5' primer and a J-beta primer mix. TCRdb used MiXCR to reprocess the 5' RACE reads, holding one entry per CDR3 protein. The table includes roughly 2 million distinct CDR3 sequences, roughly 52% detected once. The material sequenced was blood. These receptors all stem from a woman between 35 and 50 years old in good health.

The chain combines TRBV4-2 with TRBJ2-7; D is unresolved. V lost 0 bases and J 1 base, leaving 10 bases between the germline ends. Germline loops: CDR1 LGHNA, CDR2 YNFKEQ. There are 15 residues in the CDR3. The DNA for the CDR3 is TGTGCCAGCAGCCAAGATCCCGGAACTTCCTACGAGCAGTACTTC. As protein: CASSQDPGTSYEQYF.

This clonotype was found a few times. The J gene is TRBJ1-2, the V gene TRBV4-3; D is ambiguous. This CDR3 region has 16 residues. V lost 0 bases to trimming and J lost 4 bases, with 15 bases between them. The germline V gene encodes CDR1 LGHNA and CDR2 YSLEER. CDR3 bases: TGCGCCAGCAGCCAAGATGGGATCCCGTCTGGCTATGGCTACACCTTC. Translated, it gives CASSQDGIPSGYGYTF.

This clonotype was picked up a small number of times. V gene TRBV7-2 combines with J gene TRBJ2-5; TRBD1 agrees at 7 bases. The germline gives CDR1 SGHTA, CDR2 FQGNSA. CDR3 length: 16 residues. J was trimmed by 2 bases and V by 0 bases; bases with no gene match: 6. The CDR3: CASSLARTGVQETQYF. CDR3 DNA: TGTGCCAGCAGCTTAGCGAGAACAGGGGTACAAGAGACCCAGTACTTC.